This T cell receptor beta chain was obtained from a study of blood T cell repertoires in COVID-19. V dropped 6 bases and J dropped 5 bases, with 18 bases sitting between them. Germline CDR1 SGHRS, CDR2 YFSETQ. The CDR3 extends over 14 amino acids. How the authors handled the data: From reference gene primer amplification, estimates of nucleated cell counts were derived. Produced via immunoSEQ multiplex PCR; TCRdb's table is partial and in-frame only. Clonal size and the V and J genes are those of that table, whereas D and trimming came from the DNA. The data show 140,000 to 150,000 clones, 80% to 90% seen once.

The J gene is TRBJ2-7, the V gene TRBV5-1; a possible D gene is TRBD1 (7 bases). The sequenced sample consisted of peripheral blood. This receptor was identified in a man between 18 and 35 years old with COVID-19, enrolled during active disease. The CDR3 coding sequence is TGCGCCAGCAAGATGCCAGGGGGGCCGGACGAGCAGTACTTC. Encoded protein: CASKMPGGPDEQYF.